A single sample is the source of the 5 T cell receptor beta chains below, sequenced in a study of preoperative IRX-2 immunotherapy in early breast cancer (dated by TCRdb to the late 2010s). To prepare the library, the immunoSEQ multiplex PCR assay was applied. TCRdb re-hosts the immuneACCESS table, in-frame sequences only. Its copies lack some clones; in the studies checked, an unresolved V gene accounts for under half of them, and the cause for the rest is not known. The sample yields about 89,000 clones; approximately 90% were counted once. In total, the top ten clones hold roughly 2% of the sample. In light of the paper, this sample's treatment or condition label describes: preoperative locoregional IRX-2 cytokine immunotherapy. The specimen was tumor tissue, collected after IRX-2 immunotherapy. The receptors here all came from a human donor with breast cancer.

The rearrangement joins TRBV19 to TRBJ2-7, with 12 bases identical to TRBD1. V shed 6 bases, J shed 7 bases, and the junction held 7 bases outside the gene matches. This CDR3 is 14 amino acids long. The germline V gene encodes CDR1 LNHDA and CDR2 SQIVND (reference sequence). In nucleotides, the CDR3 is TGTGCCAGTAGGGGCCGGGACAGGGGGCAAGAGCAGTACTTC. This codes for CASRGRDRGQEQYF.

CDR3: CASSLTHLGTNNEQFF. The DNA for the CDR3 is TGCGCCAGCAGCTTGACCCACCTCGGGACGAACAATGAGCAGTTCTTC. This chain links TRBV5-1 with TRBJ2-1; the D gene could be TRBD1 or TRBD2 (5 bases each). Deletions cut 1 base from V and 5 bases from J, with 16 bases between. This CDR3 is built from 16 residues. Germline CDR1 SGHRS, CDR2 YFSETQ.

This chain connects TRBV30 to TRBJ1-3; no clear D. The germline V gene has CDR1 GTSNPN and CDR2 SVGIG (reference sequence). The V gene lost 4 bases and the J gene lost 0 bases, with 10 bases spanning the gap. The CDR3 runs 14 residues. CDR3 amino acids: CAWNAGVSGNTIYF. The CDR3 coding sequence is TGTGCCTGGAATGCCGGGGTCTCTGGAAACACCATATATTTT.

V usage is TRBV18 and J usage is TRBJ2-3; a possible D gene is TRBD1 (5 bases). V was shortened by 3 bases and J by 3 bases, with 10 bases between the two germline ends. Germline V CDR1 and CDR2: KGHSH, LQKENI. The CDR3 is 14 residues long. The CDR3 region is CASSPVAGTDTQYF. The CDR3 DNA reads TGTGCCAGCTCACCGGTGGCAGGGACAGATACGCAGTATTTT.

Here the CDR3 reads CASSQDTGQGGSQPQHF. For the CDR3, the DNA is TGCGCCAGCAGCCAAGATACCGGACAGGGTGGTAGTCAGCCCCAGCATTTT. The chain couples TRBV1 to TRBJ1-5; TRBD1 is the table's D call, not checked against the DNA. TRBV1 is labeled a pseudogene. CDR3 length: 17 residues.